The 30 T cell receptor beta chains reported below all come from one sample, sequenced in a study of CD8 T cells in Susac syndrome (dated by TCRdb to about 2019). The library was prepared using the immunoSEQ multiplex PCR assay. RNA was extracted using the RNeasy kit, and roughly 0.5 to 1 ug of the RNA was reverse transcribed with random hexamers. TCRdb handled the public reads itself, with Q25 trimming in fastp and clone calling in MiXCR, and kept productive beta chains. Every CDR3 protein is listed once, alongside the most common genes and DNA of its rows. Across this sample there are roughly 220,000 distinct CDR3 sequences, with over 90% seen only once. Around 0.16% of the sample is taken by the ten largest. The sequenced sample consisted of CD4+ T cells from PBMCs. These receptors were taken from a human donor with Susac syndrome.

The CDR3 here is CASSQDTPGSANTGELFF. The CDR3 DNA follows: TGCGCCAGCAGCCAAGATACGCCGGGATCCGCGAACACCGGGGAGCTGTTTTTT. The gene calls are TRBV4-3 and TRBJ2-2; possibly TRBD2 for D (5 bases). CDR1 LGHNA and CDR2 YSLEER come from the germline V gene. The length of the CDR3 is 18 residues. Trimming shortened V by 0 bases and J by 0 bases, and 14 bases separated the two germline ends.

V is TRBV5-1 and J is TRBJ2-2; tentatively, D is TRBD1 (7 bases). Germline CDR1 and CDR2: SGHRS and YFSETQ. This CDR3 region has 18 residues. Between the trimmed V and J ends, which lost 4 bases and 0 bases, there was a span of 19 bases. The CDR3 DNA reads as TGCGCCAGCAGCCGCATATCCGGGGGACAGTCGAACACCGGGGAGCTGTTTTTT. It yields the protein CASSRISGGQSNTGELFF.

The sample holds one count of this clonotype. V is TRBV7-8 and J is TRBJ1-2; D may be TRBD1 (6 bases). V lost 5 bases and J 2 bases, leaving 12 bases between the germline ends. The CDR3 contains 14 residues. The germline V gene encodes CDR1 SGHVS and CDR2 FQNEAQ. CDR3 region: CASSLGHRNYGYTF. As DNA, the CDR3 is TGTGCCAGCAGCCTGGGACATCGGAACTATGGCTACACCTTC.

This clonotype has just a few counts. The rearrangement uses TRBV27 and TRBJ2-2, with 7 bases fitting TRBD1. V shed 5 bases and J 2 bases; nucleotides not matched to a gene: 5. This CDR3 comprises 15 residues. The V gene's germline CDR1 is MNHEY and CDR2 SMNVEV (reference sequence). The CDR3 reads CASSLGTVNTGELFF. The CDR3 DNA reads TGTGCCAGCAGTCTTGGGACAGTCAACACCGGGGAGCTGTTTTTT.

V gene TRBV3-1 combines with J gene TRBJ2-5, with TRBD2 matching over 7 bases. CDR3 length: 14 residues. Per the germline V gene, CDR1 is LGHDT and CDR2 is YNNKEL (reference sequence). V was clipped by 0 bases and J by 3 bases; unmatched bases: 1. The CDR3 bases are TGTGCCAGCAGCCAAGAGCTAGCGGAAGAGACCCAGTACTTC. This translates into CASSQELAEETQYF.

The count of this clonotype is one. V is TRBV25-1 and J is TRBJ1-3; no clear D gene. This CDR3 is 12 amino acids long. Germline V gene lookup returns CDR1 MGHDK and CDR2 SYGVNS. The V gene lost 6 bases and the J gene lost 7 bases, with 10 bases spanning the gap. DNA of the CDR3: TGTGCCAGCAGGAGGGAGGACAACACCATATATTTT. Protein: CASRREDNTIYF.

V is TRBV10-3 and J is TRBJ2-7; the match to TRBD1 covers 7 bases. Germline CDR1 ENHRY, CDR2 SYGVKD. The CDR3 has 15 amino acids. The ends lost 7 bases at V and 6 bases at J; junction bases unmatched: 15. CDR3 protein: CAITATGEKSVEQYF. CDR3 DNA sequence: TGTGCCATCACCGCTACAGGGGAAAAGTCGGTCGAGCAGTACTTC.

The rearrangement joins TRBV20-1 to TRBJ2-3; TRBD2 matches 9 bases. The V gene end was trimmed by 6 bases and the J gene end by 7 bases; junction bases not matched to a gene: 23. Germline CDR1 reads DFQATT; CDR2 reads SNEGSKA (reference sequence). The CDR3 contains 18 residues. As DNA, the CDR3 is TGCAGTGCCACGGTAGCGGGGGCCCCTACCGCGGTGGCGAATACGCAGTATTTT. It is translated as CSATVAGAPTAVANTQYF.

The chain combines TRBV24-1 with TRBJ2-1; 8 bases match TRBD1. V shed 3 bases and J 1 base; nucleotides not matched to a gene: 4. This CDR3 has 16 amino acids. In germline, CDR1 is KGHDR, CDR2 SFDVKD. This CDR3 is CATSDRRGQSYNEQFF. The CDR3 DNA sequence: TGTGCCACCAGTGATCGCAGGGGGCAATCCTACAATGAGCAGTTCTTC.

This clonotype was detected a few times. This chain uses TRBV6-6 with TRBJ2-2; 7 bases are a match to TRBD2. Per germline, CDR1 MNHNY and CDR2 SVGAGI (reference sequence). This CDR3 is 12 amino acids long. Losses at the gene ends were 5 bases for V and 7 bases for J; bases not matched to a gene: 1. The CDR3 region is CASSREGGELFF. CDR3 nucleotide sequence: TGTGCCAGCAGTAGGGAGGGCGGGGAGCTGTTTTTT.

This chain connects TRBV30 to TRBJ2-2; TRBD1 or TRBD2 may be the D gene (5 bases each). The CDR3 is 12 amino acids. V shed 4 bases and J shed 6 bases, with 9 bases lying between them. CDR1 is GTSNPN and CDR2 is SVGIG in the germline V gene (reference sequence). The CDR3 region is CAWTRGAGELFF. CDR3 sequence (DNA): TGTGCCTGGACTCGGGGCGCCGGGGAGCTGTTTTTT.

J is TRBJ1-3 and V is TRBV5-4, with a possible D match to TRBD1 (6 bases). The CDR3 has 15 amino acids. Trimming took off 0 bases at V and 6 bases at J, with 13 bases between the two ends. From germline, CDR1 is SGHNT and CDR2 YYREEE (reference sequence). The CDR3 bases are TGTGCCAGCAGCTTGGGCGGACAGCTTGTAAACACCATATATTTT. Its translation is CASSLGGQLVNTIYF.

With regard to this clonotype: A read error may produce the germline difference seen at one junction end. The rearrangement uses TRBV7-9 and TRBJ2-7; the match to TRBD2 covers 7 bases. This CDR3 has 12 residues. Per the germline V gene, CDR1 is SEHNR and CDR2 is FQNEAQ (reference sequence). CDR3 amino acids: CASSLEEGAGNF. The CDR3 coding sequence is TGTGCCAGCAGCTTAGAGGAGGGAGCGGGAAACTTC. Filled out from reference TRBV7-9 and TRBJ2-7, the complete variable domain reads DTGVSQNPRHKITKRGQNVTFRCDPISEHNRLYWYRQTLGQGPEFLTYFQNEAQLEKSRLLSDRFSAERPKGSFSTLEIQRTEQGDSAMYLCASSLEEGAGNFGPGTRLTVT.

The chain employs TRBV2 and TRBJ2-1; no clear D. There are 16 residues in the CDR3. The germline V gene has CDR1 SNHLY and CDR2 FYNNEI. Trimming removed 0 bases at V and 1 base at J, with 10 bases between. The CDR3 DNA sequence: TGTGCCAGCAGTGAAGCTCTCCTAAGGTCCTACAATGAGCAGTTCTTC. Amino acids: CASSEALLRSYNEQFF.

V is TRBV20-1 and J is TRBJ1-2; a possible D gene is TRBD1 (6 bases). The CDR3 totals 13 residues. V lost 1 base and J lost 7, with 13 bases in between. The germline CDR1 and CDR2 sequences are DFQATT and SNEGSKA (reference sequence). The CDR3 loop is CSARGRGESGYTF. CDR3 bases: TGCAGTGCTAGAGGGAGGGGGGAAAGTGGCTACACCTTC.

The rearrangement uses TRBV29-1 and TRBJ2-2; 8 bases map to TRBD1. Germline V gene data show CDR1 as SQVTM and CDR2 as ANQGSEA. With 6 bases clipped from V and 3 bases from J, the junction kept 9 bases outside the gene matches. The CDR3 runs 15 residues. The CDR3 DNA is TGCAGCGTAGGAGCCGGGACAGGTGACACCGGGGAGCTGTTTTTT. It yields the protein CSVGAGTGDTGELFF.

Concerning this clonotype itself: One junction end does not reproduce the germline sequence, and a read error may be involved. The V gene is TRBV28, the J gene TRBJ2-7, with 7 bases lining up with TRBD1. This CDR3 has 14 residues. Germline V CDR1 and CDR2: MDHEN, SYDVKM. This chain's CDR3 is CASSLLGQPTGQYF. The DNA of the CDR3 is TGTGCCAGCAGCTTATTGGGACAGCCGACCGGGCAGTACTTC. Based on the CDR3 plus reference TRBV28 and TRBJ2-7, the full variable domain is DVKVTQSSRYLVKRTGEKVFLECVQDMDHENMFWYRQDPGLGLRLIYFSYDVKMKEKGDIPEGYSVSREKKERFSLILESASTNQTSMYLCASSLLGQPTGQYFGPGTRLTVT.

The rearrangement links TRBV20-1 to TRBJ1-1; a possible D gene is TRBD1 (6 bases). The V end lost 3 bases, the J end lost 2 bases, and 19 bases lay between the germline ends. The CDR3 is 16 residues long. Germline V gene sequence: CDR1 DFQATT, CDR2 SNEGSKA (reference sequence). The chain's CDR3 is CSASNRGLGENTEAFF. In DNA form, the CDR3 reads TGCAGTGCTAGTAACCGGGGGCTTGGGGAAAACACTGAAGCTTTCTTT.

The rearrangement links TRBV7-2 to TRBJ1-1; TRBD1 agrees at 8 bases. The CDR3 is made up of 13 amino acids. The germline V gene has CDR1 SGHTA and CDR2 FQGNSA. J was trimmed by 6 bases and V by 5 bases; bases with no gene match: 5. Here the CDR3 DNA reads TGTGCCAGCAGCCTGGGACAGGTCTCTGAAGCTTTCTTT. It is translated as CASSLGQVSEAFF.

The J gene is TRBJ2-3, the V gene TRBV2, with 9 bases matching TRBD1. Germline V lookup: CDR1 SNHLY, CDR2 FYNNEI. V shed 6 bases, J shed 4 bases, and the junction held 5 bases outside the gene matches. The CDR3 totals 14 residues. DNA for the CDR3: TGTGCCAGCAGCCGGGACAGGGCGGCAGATACGCAGTATTTT. Protein product: CASSRDRAADTQYF.

The chain joins TRBV20-1 to TRBJ2-3; D is possibly TRBD1 or TRBD2 (5 bases each). The V end lost 1 base, the J end lost 0 bases, and 23 bases lay between the germline ends. Germline loops: CDR1 DFQATT, CDR2 SNEGSKA (reference sequence). This CDR3 comprises 19 residues. CDR3 DNA sequence: TGCAGTGCTAGAGTCACCCCCGGGACCGCTGGATCTAGCACAGATACGCAGTATTTT. Its protein product is CSARVTPGTAGSSTDTQYF.

The rearrangement uses TRBV3-1 and TRBJ1-6; no definite D call. Per the germline V gene, CDR1 is LGHDT and CDR2 is YNNKEL (reference sequence). The V gene lost 4 bases and the J gene lost 9 bases, with 16 bases spanning the gap. The CDR3 runs 15 residues. The CDR3 is CASSPGRGSGSPLHF. The DNA of the CDR3 is TGTGCCAGCAGCCCAGGAAGAGGGTCGGGTTCACCCCTCCACTTT.

The chain is built from TRBV5-1 and TRBJ2-3, with 10 bases that match TRBD1. This CDR3 region has 15 residues. V lost 6 bases and J lost 2; bases outside the gene matches: 6. The germline gives CDR1 SGHRS, CDR2 YFSETQ. This CDR3 is CASTPDRGITDTQYF. The CDR3 DNA sequence: TGCGCCAGCACCCCGGACAGGGGGATCACAGATACGCAGTATTTT.

This clonotype was seen more than once but under ten times. The genes are TRBV19 and TRBJ2-5; D might be TRBD1 or TRBD2, each matching 6 bases. V lost 6 bases, J lost 5 bases, and 19 bases lay in between. The CDR3 contains 15 residues. Germline V gene data show CDR1 as LNHDA and CDR2 as SQIVND (reference sequence). CDR3 region: CASSLAGGRGETQYF. CDR3 bases: TGTGCCAGTAGCTTGGCCGGGGGCCGGGGGGAGACCCAGTACTTC.

This chain connects TRBV24-1 to TRBJ2-1; D not resolved. The V and J ends lost 5 bases and 10 bases respectively, with 11 bases between them. CDR1 KGHDR and CDR2 SFDVKD come from the germline V gene. The CDR3 is made up of 12 amino acids. The CDR3 is CATSANPAEQFF. In nucleotides, the CDR3 is TGTGCCACCAGTGCCAACCCCGCGGAGCAGTTCTTC.

J is TRBJ2-5 and V is TRBV7-2; D remains ambiguous. The CDR3 has 16 residues. The ends were cut back, 5 bases at V and 2 bases at J, with 18 bases in the middle. Germline V gene data show CDR1 as SGHTA and CDR2 as FQGNSA. The CDR3 here is CASSPVTPLLQETQYF. CDR3 DNA sequence: TGTGCCAGCAGCCCCGTTACCCCGCTCCTTCAAGAGACCCAGTACTTC.

V and J are TRBV7-2 and TRBJ2-7, with D possibly being TRBD2 (5 bases). V lost 0 bases and J 3 bases, leaving 12 bases between the germline ends. The germline gives CDR1 SGHTA, CDR2 FQGNSA. The CDR3 runs 15 residues. The CDR3 DNA reads TGTGCCAGCAGCTTAGCCGCCCTAGCCGGCTACGAGCAGTACTTC. This translates into CASSLAALAGYEQYF.

The chain carries TRBV3-1 and TRBJ2-2, with TRBD1 as a possible D gene (5 bases). The CDR3 length is 16 residues. Per germline, CDR1 LGHDT and CDR2 YNNKEL (reference sequence). Trimming removed 0 bases at V and 1 base at J, with 9 bases between. CDR3 DNA: TGTGCCAGCAGCCAAGATAGACAGCTGAACACCGGGGAGCTGTTTTTT. This sequence encodes CASSQDRQLNTGELFF.

The chain is built from TRBV30 and TRBJ1-1; D gene ambiguous. Between the trimmed V and J ends, which lost 4 bases and 1 base, there was a span of 7 bases. The CDR3 is made up of 12 amino acids. Germline V CDR1 and CDR2: GTSNPN, SVGIG (reference sequence). This chain's CDR3 is CAWTAGNTEAFF. The CDR3 coding sequence is TGTGCCTGGACAGCTGGGAACACTGAAGCTTTCTTT. Full variable domain (rest looked up from reference TRBV30 and TRBJ1-1): SQTIHQWPATLVQPVGSPLSLECTVEGTSNPNLYWYRQAAGRGLQLLFYSVGIGQISSEVPQNLSASRPQDRQFILSSKKLLLSDSGFYLCAWTAGNTEAFFGQGTRLTVV.

The chain recombines TRBV12-3 or TRBV12-4 with TRBJ1-4; D is ambiguous. The CDR3 sequence is 15 residues long. V lost 6 bases, J lost 3 bases, and 14 bases lay in between. The CDR3 bases are TGTGCCAGCAGCCCCACGCAGGAGTCTAATGAAAAACTGTTTTTT. Translating it yields CASSPTQESNEKLFF.